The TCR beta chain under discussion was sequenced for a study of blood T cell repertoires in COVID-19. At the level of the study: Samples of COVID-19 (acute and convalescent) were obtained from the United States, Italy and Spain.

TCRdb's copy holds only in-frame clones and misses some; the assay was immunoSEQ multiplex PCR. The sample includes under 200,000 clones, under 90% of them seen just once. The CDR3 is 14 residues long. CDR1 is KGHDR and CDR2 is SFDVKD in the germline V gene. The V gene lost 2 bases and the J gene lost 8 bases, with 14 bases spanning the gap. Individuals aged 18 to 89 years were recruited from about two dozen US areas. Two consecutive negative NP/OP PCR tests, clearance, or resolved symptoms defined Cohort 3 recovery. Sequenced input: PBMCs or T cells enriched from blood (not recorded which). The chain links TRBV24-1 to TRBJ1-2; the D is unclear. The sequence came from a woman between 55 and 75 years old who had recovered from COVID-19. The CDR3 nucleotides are TGTGCCACCAGTGATTCCGACGTCGCGGGAGGCTACACCTTC. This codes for CATSDSDVAGGYTF.